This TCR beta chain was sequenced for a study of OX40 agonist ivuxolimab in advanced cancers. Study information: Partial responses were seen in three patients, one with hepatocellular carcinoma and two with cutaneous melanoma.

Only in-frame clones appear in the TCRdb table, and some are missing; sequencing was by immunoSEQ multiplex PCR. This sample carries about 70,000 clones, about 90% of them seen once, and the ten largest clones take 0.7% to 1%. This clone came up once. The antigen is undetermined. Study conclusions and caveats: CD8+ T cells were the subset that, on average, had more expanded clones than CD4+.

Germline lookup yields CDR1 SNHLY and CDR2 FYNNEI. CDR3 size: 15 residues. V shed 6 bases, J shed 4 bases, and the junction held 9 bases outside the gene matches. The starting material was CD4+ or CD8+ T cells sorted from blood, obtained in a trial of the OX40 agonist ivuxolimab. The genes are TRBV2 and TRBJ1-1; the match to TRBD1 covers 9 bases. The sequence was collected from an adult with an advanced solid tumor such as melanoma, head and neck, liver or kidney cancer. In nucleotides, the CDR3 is TGTGCCAGCAGGGCAAGGACAGGGGTGGGCACTGAAGCTTTCTTT. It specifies CASRARTGVGTEAFF.